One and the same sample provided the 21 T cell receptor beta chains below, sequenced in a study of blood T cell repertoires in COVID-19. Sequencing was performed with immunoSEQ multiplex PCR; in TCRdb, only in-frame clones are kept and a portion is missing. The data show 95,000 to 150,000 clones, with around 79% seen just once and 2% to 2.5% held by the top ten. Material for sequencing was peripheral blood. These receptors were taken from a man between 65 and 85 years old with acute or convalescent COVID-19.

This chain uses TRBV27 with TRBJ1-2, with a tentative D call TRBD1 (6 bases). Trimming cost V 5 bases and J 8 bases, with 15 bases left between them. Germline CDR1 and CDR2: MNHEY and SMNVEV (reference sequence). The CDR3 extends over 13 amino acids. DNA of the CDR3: TGTGCCAGCAGTAGGGACAAAGTTGGCGGCTACACCTTC. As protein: CASSRDKVGGYTF.

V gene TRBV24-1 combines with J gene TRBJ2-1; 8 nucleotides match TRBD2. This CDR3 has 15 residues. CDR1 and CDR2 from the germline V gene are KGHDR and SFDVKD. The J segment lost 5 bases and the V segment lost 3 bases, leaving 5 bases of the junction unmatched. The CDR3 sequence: CATSDPAGGDNEQFF. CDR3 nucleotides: TGTGCCACCAGTGATCCGGCGGGGGGCGACAATGAGCAGTTCTTC.

The CDR3 region is CASSLSGRGFPSEQFF. The CDR3, as DNA: TGCGCCAGCAGCTTGTCGGGCAGGGGATTTCCAAGTGAGCAGTTCTTC. The chain is built from TRBV5-1 and TRBJ2-1, with a tentative D call TRBD1 (6 bases). V lost 1 base, J lost 9 bases, and 20 bases lay in between. The CDR3 runs to 16 residues. Germline CDR1 is SGHRS and CDR2 is YFSETQ. The entire variable domain, with the rest obtained from reference TRBV5-1 and TRBJ2-1, is as follows: KAGVTQTPRYLIKTRGQQVTLSCSPISGHRSVSWYQQTPGQGLQFLFEYFSETQRNKGNFPGRFSGRQFSNSRSEMNVSTLELGDSALYLCASSLSGRGFPSEQFFGPGTRLTVL.

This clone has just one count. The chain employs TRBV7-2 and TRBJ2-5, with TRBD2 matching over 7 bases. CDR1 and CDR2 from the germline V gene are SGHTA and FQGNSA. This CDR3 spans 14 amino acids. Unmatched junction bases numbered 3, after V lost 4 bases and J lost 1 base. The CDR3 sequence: CASSSGGTQETQYF. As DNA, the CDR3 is TGTGCCAGCAGCTCCGGGGGGACCCAAGAGACCCAGTACTTC.

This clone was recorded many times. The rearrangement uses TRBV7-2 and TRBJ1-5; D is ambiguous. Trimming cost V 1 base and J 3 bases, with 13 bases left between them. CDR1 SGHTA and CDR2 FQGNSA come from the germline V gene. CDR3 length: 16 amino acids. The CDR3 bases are TGTGCCAGCAGCTTAGTTCCACGCCAGAACAATCAGCCCCAGCATTTT. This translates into CASSLVPRQNNQPQHF.

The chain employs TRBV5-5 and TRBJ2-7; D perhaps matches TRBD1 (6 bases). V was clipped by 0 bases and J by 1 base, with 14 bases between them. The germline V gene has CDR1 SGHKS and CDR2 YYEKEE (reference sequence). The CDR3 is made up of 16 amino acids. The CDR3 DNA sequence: TGTGCCAGCAGCTTGGTTCATGTGACAGGATCCTACGAGCAGTACTTC. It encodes CASSLVHVTGSYEQYF.

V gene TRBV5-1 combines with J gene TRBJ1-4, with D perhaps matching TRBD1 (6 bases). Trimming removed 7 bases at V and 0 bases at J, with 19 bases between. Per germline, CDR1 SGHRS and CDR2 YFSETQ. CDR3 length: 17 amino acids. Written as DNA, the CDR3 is TGCGCCAGCCACTCGGGGGGGGGCGGCGCAACTAATGAAAAACTGTTTTTT. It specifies CASHSGGGGATNEKLFF.

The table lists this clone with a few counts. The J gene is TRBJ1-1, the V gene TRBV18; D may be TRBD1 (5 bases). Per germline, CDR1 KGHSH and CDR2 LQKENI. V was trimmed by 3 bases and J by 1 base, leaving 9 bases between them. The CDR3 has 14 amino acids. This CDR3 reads CASSPGHTNTEAFF. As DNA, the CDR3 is TGTGCCAGCTCACCCGGACACACGAACACTGAAGCTTTCTTT.

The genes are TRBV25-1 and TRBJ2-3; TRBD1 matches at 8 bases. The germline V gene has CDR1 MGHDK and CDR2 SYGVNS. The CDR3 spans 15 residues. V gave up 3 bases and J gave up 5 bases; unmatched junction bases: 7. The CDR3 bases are TGTGCCAGCAGTGATCCCCAGGGGGCGGGAGATACGCAGTATTTT. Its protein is CASSDPQGAGDTQYF. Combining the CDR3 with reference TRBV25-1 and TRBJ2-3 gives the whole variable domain EADIYQTPRYLVIGTGKKITLECSQTMGHDKMYWYQQDPGMELHLIHYSYGVNSTEKGDLSSESTVSRIRTEHFPLTLESARPSHTSQYLCASSDPQGAGDTQYFGPGTRLTVL.

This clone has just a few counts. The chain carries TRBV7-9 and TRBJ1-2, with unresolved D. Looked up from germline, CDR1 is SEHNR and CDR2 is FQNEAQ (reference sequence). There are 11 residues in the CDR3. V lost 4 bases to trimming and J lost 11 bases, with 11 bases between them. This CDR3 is CASSSSGPYTF. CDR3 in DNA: TGTGCCAGCAGCTCGAGCGGGCCTTACACCTTC.

CDR3 bases: TGTGCCAGCAGCCTACAGGGGAACAATTCACCCCTCCACTTT. It encodes CASSLQGNNSPLHF. This chain joins TRBV7-9 and TRBJ1-6; TRBD1 aligns across 7 bases. V shed 5 bases and J 7 bases; nucleotides not matched to a gene: 5. From germline, CDR1 is SEHNR and CDR2 FQNEAQ (reference sequence). The CDR3 length is 14 residues.

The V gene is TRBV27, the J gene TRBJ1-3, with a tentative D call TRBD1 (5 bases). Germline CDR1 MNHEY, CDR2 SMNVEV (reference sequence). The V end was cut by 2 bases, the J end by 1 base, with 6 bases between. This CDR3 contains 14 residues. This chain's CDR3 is CASSLQGSGNTIYF. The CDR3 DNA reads TGTGCCAGCAGTTTACAGGGTTCTGGAAACACCATATATTTT.

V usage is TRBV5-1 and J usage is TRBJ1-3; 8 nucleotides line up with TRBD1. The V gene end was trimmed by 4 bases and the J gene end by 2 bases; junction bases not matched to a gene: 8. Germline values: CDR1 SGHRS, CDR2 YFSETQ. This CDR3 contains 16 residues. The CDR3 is CASSVPQGGPGNTIYF. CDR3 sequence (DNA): TGCGCCAGCAGCGTTCCACAGGGGGGCCCTGGAAACACCATATATTTT.

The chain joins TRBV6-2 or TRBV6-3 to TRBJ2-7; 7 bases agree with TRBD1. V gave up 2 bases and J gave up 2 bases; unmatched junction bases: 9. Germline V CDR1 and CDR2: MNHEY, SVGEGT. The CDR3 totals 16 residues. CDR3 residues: CASSYPTGVNTYEQYF. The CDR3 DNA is TGTGCCAGCAGTTACCCAACAGGGGTTAACACCTACGAGCAGTACTTC.

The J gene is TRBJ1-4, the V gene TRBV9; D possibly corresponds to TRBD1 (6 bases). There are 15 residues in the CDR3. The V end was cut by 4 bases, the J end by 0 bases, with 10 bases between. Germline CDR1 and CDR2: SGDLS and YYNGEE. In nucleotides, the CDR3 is TGTGCCAGCAGCCTAGGGACAACAACTAATGAAAAACTGTTTTTT. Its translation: CASSLGTTTNEKLFF.

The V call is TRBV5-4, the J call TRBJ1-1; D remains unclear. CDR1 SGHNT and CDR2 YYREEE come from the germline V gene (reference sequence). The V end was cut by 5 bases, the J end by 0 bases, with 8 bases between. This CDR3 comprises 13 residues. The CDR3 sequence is CASRSGLNTEAFF. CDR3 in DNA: TGTGCCAGCAGGTCTGGCCTGAACACTGAAGCTTTCTTT.

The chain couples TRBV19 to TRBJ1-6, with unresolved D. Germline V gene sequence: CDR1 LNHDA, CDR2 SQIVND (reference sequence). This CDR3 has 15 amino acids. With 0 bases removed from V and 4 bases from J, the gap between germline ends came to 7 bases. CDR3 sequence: CASSIERRYNSPLHF. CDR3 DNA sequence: TGTGCCAGTAGTATAGAGCGGCGTTATAATTCACCCCTCCACTTT.

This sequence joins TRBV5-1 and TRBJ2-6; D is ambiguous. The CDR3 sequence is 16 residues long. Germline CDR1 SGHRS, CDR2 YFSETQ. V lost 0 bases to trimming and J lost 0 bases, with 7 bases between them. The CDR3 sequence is CASSLDMLSGANVLTF. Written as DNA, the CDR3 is TGCGCCAGCAGCTTGGACATGCTCTCTGGGGCCAACGTCCTGACTTTC.

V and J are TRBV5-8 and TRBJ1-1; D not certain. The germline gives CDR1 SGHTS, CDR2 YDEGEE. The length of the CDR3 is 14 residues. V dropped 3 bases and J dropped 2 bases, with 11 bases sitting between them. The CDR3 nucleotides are TGTGCCAGCAGCTGGGCAGAAAGCAACACTGAAGCTTTCTTT. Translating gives CASSWAESNTEAFF.

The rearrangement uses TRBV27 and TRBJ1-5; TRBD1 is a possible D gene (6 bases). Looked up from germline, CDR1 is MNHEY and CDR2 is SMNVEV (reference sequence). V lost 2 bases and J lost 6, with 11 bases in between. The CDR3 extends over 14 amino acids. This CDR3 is CASSLRGAAQPQHF. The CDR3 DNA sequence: TGTGCCAGCAGTTTACGGGGGGCAGCTCAGCCCCAGCATTTT.

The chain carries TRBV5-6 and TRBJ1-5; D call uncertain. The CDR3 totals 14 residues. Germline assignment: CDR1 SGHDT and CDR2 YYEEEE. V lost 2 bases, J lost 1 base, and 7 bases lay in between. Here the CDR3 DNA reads TGTGCCAGCAGCTTTGCGTTAAGCAATCAGCCCCAGCATTTT. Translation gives CASSFALSNQPQHF.